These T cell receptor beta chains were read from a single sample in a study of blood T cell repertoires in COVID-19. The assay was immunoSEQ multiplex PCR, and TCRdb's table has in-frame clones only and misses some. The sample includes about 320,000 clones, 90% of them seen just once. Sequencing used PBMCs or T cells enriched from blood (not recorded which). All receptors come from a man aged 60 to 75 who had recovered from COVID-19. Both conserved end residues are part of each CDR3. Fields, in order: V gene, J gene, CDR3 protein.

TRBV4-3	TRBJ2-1	CASSQDWTREQFF
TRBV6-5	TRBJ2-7	CASRDPDRGRREQYF
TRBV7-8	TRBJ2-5	CASSSTGGGQETQYF
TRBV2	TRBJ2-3	CASNGIAGGRDTQYF
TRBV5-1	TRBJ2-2	CASSLPGGGTGELFF
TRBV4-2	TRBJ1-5	CASSRTGEGNQPQHF
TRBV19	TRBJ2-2	CASSTGWGNYIVGELFF
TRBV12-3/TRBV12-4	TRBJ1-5	CASSVQINQPQHF
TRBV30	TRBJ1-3	CAWSAFSGNTIYF
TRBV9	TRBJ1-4	CASSPREGQLNEKLFF
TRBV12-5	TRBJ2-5	CASGLGRLAGAGETQYF
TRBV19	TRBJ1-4	CASSTTGGRTNEKLFF
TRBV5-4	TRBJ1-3	CASSLGGPFTSGNTIYF
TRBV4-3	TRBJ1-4	CASSQEIGQGAATNEKLFF
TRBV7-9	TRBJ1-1	CASSLGHANTEAFF
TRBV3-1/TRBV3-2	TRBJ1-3	CASSQTDTIYF
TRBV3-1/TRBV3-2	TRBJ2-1	CASSQTAGTGNEQFF
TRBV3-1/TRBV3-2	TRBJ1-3	CASSQTGGNTIYF
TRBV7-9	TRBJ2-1	CASSSPQAHGTSGANEQFF
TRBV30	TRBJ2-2	CAWSSRSWAAGGELFF
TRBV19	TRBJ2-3	CASSPSGGAPNTQYF
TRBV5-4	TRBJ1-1	CASSFREKTEAFF
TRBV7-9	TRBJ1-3	CASSLGQGVAGNTIYF
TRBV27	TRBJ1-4	CASSRHRGNEKLFF
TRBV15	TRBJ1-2	CATSRDPQGPNYGYTF
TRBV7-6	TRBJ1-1	CASSLVGTGNTEAFF
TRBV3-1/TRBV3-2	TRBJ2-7	CASSQDGLAALPTFEQYF
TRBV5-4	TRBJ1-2	CASSFGQQNYGYTF
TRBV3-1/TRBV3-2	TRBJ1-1	CASSPLGSLNTEAFF
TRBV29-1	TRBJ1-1	CSIRTGQNTEAFF
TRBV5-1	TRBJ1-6	CASSLGTGVWSPLHF
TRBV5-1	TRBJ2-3	CASSAGTSGGSTDTQYF
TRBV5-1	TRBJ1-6	CASSDSSYNSPLHF
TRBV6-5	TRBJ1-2	CASRVNSDYGYTF
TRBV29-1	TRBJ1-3	CSVGGQSSGNTIYF
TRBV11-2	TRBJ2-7	CASSLETESYEQYF
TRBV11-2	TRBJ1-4	CASSLQGLVFF
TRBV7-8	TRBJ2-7	CASSLGTGPYEQYF
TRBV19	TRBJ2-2	CASSRDRGGSGELFF
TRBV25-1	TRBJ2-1	CAIKNSLNYEQFF
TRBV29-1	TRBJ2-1	CSVAGTSGSREQFF
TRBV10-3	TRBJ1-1	CAIRRQGATPTEAFF
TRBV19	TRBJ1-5	CASSWQGSRQPQHF
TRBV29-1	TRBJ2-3	CSVVGGSTDTQYF
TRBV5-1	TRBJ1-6	CASSLGQDNSPLHF